This T cell receptor beta chain was identified during a study of identical twins. A universal primer site arose from template switching, and cDNA bore unique molecular identifiers. TCRdb fed the 5' RACE reads into MiXCR, producing one record per CDR3 protein. The sample has about 470,000 distinct CDR3 sequences, 20% to 25% seen once. The V gene's germline CDR1 is DFQATT and CDR2 SNEGSKA (reference sequence). CDR3 length: 14 amino acids. V dropped 1 base and J dropped 5 bases, with 12 bases sitting between them. This sample also belongs to another study, concerning T cells expressing NK-cell markers. As that study records: One of the eight sequenced donors was seronegative, whereas the other seven were HCMV-seropositive.

The sequencing input was CD4+ T cells sorted from blood. The receptor was derived from a young woman in good health. The J gene is TRBJ2-1, the V gene TRBV20-1; perhaps TRBD2 as D (6 bases). The CDR3 DNA is TGCAGTGCTAGAGGGCCGGGACTTAACAATGAGCAGTTCTTC. Residues: CSARGPGLNNEQFF.